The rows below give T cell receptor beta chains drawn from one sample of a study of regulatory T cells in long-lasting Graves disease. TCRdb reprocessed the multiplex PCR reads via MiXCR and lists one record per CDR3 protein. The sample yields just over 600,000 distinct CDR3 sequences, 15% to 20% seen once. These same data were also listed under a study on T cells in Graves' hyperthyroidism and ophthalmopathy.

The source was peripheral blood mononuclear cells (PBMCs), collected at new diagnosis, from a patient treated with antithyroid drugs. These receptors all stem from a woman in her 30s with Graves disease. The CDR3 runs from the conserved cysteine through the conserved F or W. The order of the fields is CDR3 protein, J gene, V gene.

CDR3 protein: CAWSFSGGWNYGYTF
J gene: TRBJ1-2
V gene: TRBV30

CDR3 protein: CALRGGGVNGYTF
J gene: TRBJ1-2
V gene: TRBV7-2

CDR3 protein: CASSSLQFLNTEAFF
J gene: TRBJ1-1
V gene: TRBV5-1

CDR3 protein: CASGHYEQYF
J gene: TRBJ2-7
V gene: TRBV14

CDR3 protein: CASSISADRRNEQFF
J gene: TRBJ2-1
V gene: TRBV19

CDR3 protein: CASSRTGDTIYF
J gene: TRBJ1-3
V gene: TRBV5-1

CDR3 protein: CASSQAAQQGEKLFF
J gene: TRBJ1-4
V gene: TRBV4-2

CDR3 protein: CASRNQGSYEQYF
J gene: TRBJ2-7
V gene: TRBV3-1

CDR3 protein: CASSQDLRAGNTEAFF
J gene: TRBJ1-1
V gene: TRBV4-1

CDR3 protein: CASSLRPFYYGYTF
J gene: TRBJ1-2
V gene: TRBV6-1

CDR3 protein: CASSFHSNQPQHF
J gene: TRBJ1-5
V gene: TRBV12-3/TRBV12-4

CDR3 protein: CASSLLTGPNVLTF
J gene: TRBJ2-6
V gene: TRBV7-3

CDR3 protein: CASRGQGAISGANVLTF
J gene: TRBJ2-6
V gene: TRBV6-4

CDR3 protein: CSAGTGSQQPQHF
J gene: TRBJ1-5
V gene: TRBV20-1

CDR3 protein: CSVGNLYEQYF
J gene: TRBJ2-7
V gene: TRBV29-1

CDR3 protein: CASSPSTGTGNTIYF
J gene: TRBJ1-3
V gene: TRBV18

CDR3 protein: CASSALLDLQETQYF
J gene: TRBJ2-5
V gene: TRBV28

CDR3 protein: CASSSSGATNEKLFF
J gene: TRBJ1-4
V gene: TRBV6-5

CDR3 protein: CASRWDLTGNEQFF
J gene: TRBJ2-1
V gene: TRBV27

CDR3 protein: CASMSKNYGYTF
J gene: TRBJ1-2
V gene: TRBV28

CDR3 protein: CATSDASRGRAYEQYF
J gene: TRBJ2-7
V gene: TRBV24-1

CDR3 protein: CASSWSSRYEQYF
J gene: TRBJ2-7
V gene: TRBV5-6

CDR3 protein: CASSRNFYGELFF
J gene: TRBJ2-2
V gene: TRBV27

CDR3 protein: CASSQVLTGRSSGNTIYF
J gene: TRBJ1-3
V gene: TRBV4-1

CDR3 protein: CASMVTRANNEQFF
J gene: TRBJ2-1
V gene: TRBV27

CDR3 protein: CASSLGGQGIFAEAFF
J gene: TRBJ1-1
V gene: TRBV28

CDR3 protein: CASSQEYNPGTGLGSTEAFF
J gene: TRBJ1-1
V gene: TRBV3-1

CDR3 protein: CASSITASLGDQPQHF
J gene: TRBJ1-5
V gene: TRBV19

CDR3 protein: CASRSTTGSREQYF
J gene: TRBJ2-7
V gene: TRBV3-1

CDR3 protein: CSVTDSYEQYF
J gene: TRBJ2-7
V gene: TRBV20-1

CDR3 protein: CASSVGPFGRGTGELFF
J gene: TRBJ2-2
V gene: TRBV9

CDR3 protein: CSARDGQGYNYGYTF
J gene: TRBJ1-2
V gene: TRBV20-1

CDR3 protein: CASSAQGTGKTQYF
J gene: TRBJ2-5
V gene: TRBV6-1

CDR3 protein: CASSLGLDFGGSSCNEQFF
J gene: TRBJ2-1
V gene: TRBV7-9

CDR3 protein: CSARGVAGGLETQYF
J gene: TRBJ2-5
V gene: TRBV20-1

CDR3 protein: CSAPPGRGNTEAFF
J gene: TRBJ1-1
V gene: TRBV20-1

CDR3 protein: CASSGRNHTGELFF
J gene: TRBJ2-2
V gene: TRBV19

CDR3 protein: CASSYSLPGVSGNTIYF
J gene: TRBJ1-3
V gene: TRBV6-5

CDR3 protein: CAAGQAQANEQFF
J gene: TRBJ2-1
V gene: TRBV24-1

CDR3 protein: CASSLDQRTDTQYF
J gene: TRBJ2-3
V gene: TRBV11-2

CDR3 protein: CSARVGQGRGRLEQYF
J gene: TRBJ2-7
V gene: TRBV20-1

CDR3 protein: CASSLYSAGQGDEQYF
J gene: TRBJ2-7
V gene: TRBV11-2

CDR3 protein: CASGQVTGAVSYTF
J gene: TRBJ1-2
V gene: TRBV3-1